This T cell receptor beta chain was sequenced during a study of identical twins. Overall study results and limits: The same donors were not followed; conclusions instead depended on cross-sectional statistical analysis.

Concerning this clonotype: Its antigen is unknown.

In TCRdb, the 5' RACE reads were re-called with MiXCR into one record per CDR3 protein. The repertoire holds 420,000 or so distinct CDR3 sequences, with roughly 18% as singletons. The receptor was isolated from a man aged 50-60 years in good health. The specimen sequenced was naive T cells sorted from blood.

The CDR3 DNA follows: TGCAGTGCCGCCGGGACCAACACCGGGGAGCTGTTTTTT. Amino acids: CSAAGTNTGELFF. The chain uses TRBV20-1 and TRBJ2-2; D is tentatively TRBD1 or TRBD2 (5 bases each). Germline V gene sequence: CDR1 DFQATT, CDR2 SNEGSKA (reference sequence). The CDR3 consists of 13 residues. V was clipped by 6 bases and J by 2 bases, with 10 bases between them.